This TCR beta chain is drawn from a study of T cells in Graves' hyperthyroidism and ophthalmopathy. Study conclusions and caveats: Among clonotypes expanded in thyroid above 0.001, most were also found in blood.

In its sample, this clonotype was seen many times. Its specificity is not known. There were TCR beta CDR3 regions amplified from RNA transcripts. The TCR CDR3 first-round RT-PCR relied on the HTBI primer set. Each CDR3 protein is one row after TCRdb ran MiXCR on the multiplex PCR reads. The table shows almost 600,000 distinct CDR3 sequences, with around 45% occurring only once. Clinicians diagnosed patients from clinical symptoms, serum thyroxine and TRAb, thyroid ultrasound and orbital computed tomography. The germline V gene encodes CDR1 MGHRA and CDR2 YSYEKL. The CDR3 is 19 amino acids. V was pared by 0 bases and J by 0 bases, with 8 bases of the junction left unmatched.

This TCR derives from a woman between 18 and 29 years old with Graves' hyperthyroidism. This sequence joins TRBV4-1 and TRBJ2-6; 7 nucleotides line up with TRBD1. The sequenced sample consisted of peripheral blood or thyroid tissue (not recorded which). CDR3 sequence: CASSQESGQILSGANVLTF. The CDR3 region has the DNA TGCGCCAGCAGCCAAGAATCGGGACAGATACTCTCTGGGGCCAACGTCCTGACTTTC.